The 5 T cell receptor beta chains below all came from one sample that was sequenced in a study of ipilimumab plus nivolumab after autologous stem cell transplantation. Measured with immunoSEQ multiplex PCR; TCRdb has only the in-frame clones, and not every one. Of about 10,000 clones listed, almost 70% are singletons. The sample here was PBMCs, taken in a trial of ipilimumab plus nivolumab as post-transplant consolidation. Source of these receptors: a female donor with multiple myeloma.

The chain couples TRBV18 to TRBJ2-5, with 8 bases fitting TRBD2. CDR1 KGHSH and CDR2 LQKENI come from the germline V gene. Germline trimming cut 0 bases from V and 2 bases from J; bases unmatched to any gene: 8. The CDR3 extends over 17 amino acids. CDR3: CASSPPTSGVTQETQYF. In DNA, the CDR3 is TGTGCCAGCTCACCACCCACTAGCGGAGTTACACAAGAGACCCAGTACTTC.

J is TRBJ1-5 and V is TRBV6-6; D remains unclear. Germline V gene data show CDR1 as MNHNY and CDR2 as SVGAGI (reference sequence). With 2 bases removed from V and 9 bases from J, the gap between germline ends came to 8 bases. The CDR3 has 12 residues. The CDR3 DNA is TGTGCCAGCAGTTACCGGGCGGCGCCCCAGCATTTT. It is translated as CASSYRAAPQHF.

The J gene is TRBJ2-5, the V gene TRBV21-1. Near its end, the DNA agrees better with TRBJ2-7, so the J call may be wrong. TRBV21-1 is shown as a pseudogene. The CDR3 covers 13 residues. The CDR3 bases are TGTGCCAGCCTCAAAAAAGGTCCCTACGAGCAGTACTTC. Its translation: CASLKKGPYEQYF.

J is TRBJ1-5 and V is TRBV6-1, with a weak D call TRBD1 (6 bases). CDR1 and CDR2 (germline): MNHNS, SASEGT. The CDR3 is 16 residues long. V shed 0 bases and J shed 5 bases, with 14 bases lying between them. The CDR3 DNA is TGTGCCAGCAGTGAAGCGTTAGGGGGGGCACATCAGCCCCAGCATTTT. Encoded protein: CASSEALGGAHQPQHF.

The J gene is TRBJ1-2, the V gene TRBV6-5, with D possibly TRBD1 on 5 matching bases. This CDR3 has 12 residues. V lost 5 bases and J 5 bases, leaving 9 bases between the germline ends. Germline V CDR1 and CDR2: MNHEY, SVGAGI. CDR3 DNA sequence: TGTGCCAGCAGTACCCAGGGTTATGGCTACACCTTC. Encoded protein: CASSTQGYGYTF.